Listed below are T cell receptor beta chains from one sample, sequenced in a study of T-cell memory formation after mild COVID-19. TCRdb ran MiXCR on the 5' RACE reads and lists one entry per CDR3 protein. The sample lists 350,000 to 400,000 distinct CDR3 sequences, about an eighth occurring once. The sample consisted of PBMCs or a T cell subset sorted from them (not recorded which). These receptors were obtained from a man between 18 and 29 years old who had mild COVID-19 (a few samples of this study predate the infection). Cell type and time point are not known. CDR3s include the opening cysteine and the closing phenylalanine or tryptophan. Each record gives: J gene, D gene, V gene, clone size, CDR3 DNA, CDR3 protein. A D gene is named only where the DNA matches it firmly. Expanded clones get a size class; other rows say once, few or many, or leave the size out.

j_call: TRBJ2-2; d_call: TRBD1; v_call: TRBV19; clone_size: -; cdr3_nt: TGTGCCAGTAGTACTCCGGGACAGGGCGCCGGGGAGCTGTTTTTT; cdr3_aa: CASSTPGQGAGELFF
j_call: TRBJ2-4; d_call: -; v_call: TRBV9; clone_size: many; cdr3_nt: TGTGCCAGCAGCGCCGGACGGTCCCAAAACATTCAGTACTTC; cdr3_aa: CASSAGRSQNIQYF
j_call: TRBJ2-1; d_call: TRBD2; v_call: TRBV24-1; clone_size: few; cdr3_nt: TGTGCCACCAGTGATAGGACTAGCGGGGGCAATGAGCAGTTCTTC; cdr3_aa: CATSDRTSGGNEQFF
j_call: TRBJ1-6; d_call: -; v_call: TRBV6-2/TRBV6-3; clone_size: few; cdr3_nt: TGTGCCAGCAGTTACTCTACTCCACCCCTCCACTTT; cdr3_aa: CASSYSTPPLHF
j_call: TRBJ2-2; d_call: TRBD1; v_call: TRBV29-1; clone_size: -; cdr3_nt: TGCAGCGTTGAAGGGACAGGCTACACCGGGGAGCTGTTTTTT; cdr3_aa: CSVEGTGYTGELFF
j_call: TRBJ2-1; d_call: TRBD1; v_call: TRBV6-2/TRBV6-3; clone_size: medium-sized; cdr3_nt: TGTGCCAGCAGTCCCCTCCGGGACAGGGTGGACAATGAGCAGTTCTTC; cdr3_aa: CASSPLRDRVDNEQFF
j_call: TRBJ2-5; d_call: -; v_call: TRBV2; clone_size: few; cdr3_nt: TGTGCCAGCAGTGCCGGACTATCTAGGACAGAGACCCAGTACTTC; cdr3_aa: CASSAGLSRTETQYF
j_call: TRBJ1-5; d_call: TRBD1; v_call: TRBV4-1; clone_size: many; cdr3_nt: TGCGCCAGCAGCCAAGGGGGACAGGCCGGGGAGCCCCAGCATTTT; cdr3_aa: CASSQGGQAGEPQHF
j_call: TRBJ1-1; d_call: -; v_call: TRBV29-1; clone_size: -; cdr3_nt: TGCAGCGTTGGAGTTAGGAACACTGAAGCTTTCTTT; cdr3_aa: CSVGVRNTEAFF
j_call: TRBJ1-5; d_call: -; v_call: TRBV5-1; clone_size: -; cdr3_nt: TGCGCCAGCAGCTTGGTGGGGGGGAAAGATCAGCCCCAGCATTTT; cdr3_aa: CASSLVGGKDQPQHF
j_call: TRBJ2-5; d_call: TRBD1; v_call: TRBV6-5; clone_size: few; cdr3_nt: TGTGCCAGCACGCGGACAGGGAAAGAGACCCAGTACTTC; cdr3_aa: CASTRTGKETQYF
j_call: TRBJ2-1; d_call: -; v_call: TRBV4-3; clone_size: -; cdr3_nt: TGCGCCAGCAGCCAATTCGGACTCGGGGGTGAGCAGTTCTTC; cdr3_aa: CASSQFGLGGEQFF
j_call: TRBJ2-5; d_call: -; v_call: TRBV2; clone_size: few; cdr3_nt: TGTGCCAGCAGTCCACGGGGGTTTGAGACCCAGTACTTC; cdr3_aa: CASSPRGFETQYF
j_call: TRBJ1-2; d_call: TRBD1; v_call: TRBV12-3/TRBV12-4; clone_size: -; cdr3_nt: TGTGCCAGCAGCCAGACAGGGACTAACTATGGCTACACCTTC; cdr3_aa: CASSQTGTNYGYTF
j_call: TRBJ2-2; d_call: -; v_call: TRBV11-2; clone_size: few; cdr3_nt: TGTGCCAGCAGCTTGACAGTGGGGACCGGGGAGCTGTTTTTT; cdr3_aa: CASSLTVGTGELFF
j_call: TRBJ2-2; d_call: TRBD2; v_call: TRBV6-5; clone_size: many; cdr3_nt: TGTGCCAGCAGGGGAACTAGCGGGGGTTTGGGCGGGGAGCTGTTTTTT; cdr3_aa: CASRGTSGGLGGELFF
j_call: TRBJ1-2; d_call: -; v_call: TRBV20-1; clone_size: -; cdr3_nt: TGCAGTGCTAGAGATGGGGGCGTTCCAGGCTACACCTTC; cdr3_aa: CSARDGGVPGYTF
j_call: TRBJ1-4; d_call: -; v_call: TRBV5-1; clone_size: few; cdr3_nt: TGCGCCAGCAGTTTGGACAGCGGGAATGAAAAACTGTTTTTT; cdr3_aa: CASSLDSGNEKLFF
j_call: TRBJ2-7; d_call: -; v_call: TRBV3-1; clone_size: -; cdr3_nt: TGTGCCAGCAGCCACACCGGGGTGGCGGTCGAGCAGTACTTC; cdr3_aa: CASSHTGVAVEQYF
j_call: TRBJ2-2; d_call: TRBD2; v_call: TRBV10-3; clone_size: -; cdr3_nt: TGTGCCATCAGTGACGGGACTAGTGTGGCCGGGGAGCTGTTTTTT; cdr3_aa: CAISDGTSVAGELFF
j_call: TRBJ2-3; d_call: -; v_call: TRBV5-1; clone_size: -; cdr3_nt: TGCGCCAGCAGCTTGGGGGCAACAGGGAACCCAGATACGCAGTATTTT; cdr3_aa: CASSLGATGNPDTQYF
j_call: TRBJ1-2; d_call: -; v_call: TRBV7-2; clone_size: few; cdr3_nt: TGTGCCAGCACCTCGGTCTGGGGAGAGGGCTCTAACTATGGCTACACCTTC; cdr3_aa: CASTSVWGEGSNYGYTF
j_call: TRBJ1-4; d_call: -; v_call: TRBV4-3; clone_size: few; cdr3_nt: TGCGCCAGCAGCCCAGGGAGGGCCTGGGCCGGTGAAAAACTGTTTTTT; cdr3_aa: CASSPGRAWAGEKLFF
j_call: TRBJ2-1; d_call: TRBD1; v_call: TRBV10-3; clone_size: -; cdr3_nt: TGTGCCATCAGTCGCCCCGGACAGGGGGCCTCCTACAATGAGCAGTTCTTC; cdr3_aa: CAISRPGQGASYNEQFF
j_call: TRBJ2-7; d_call: TRBD1; v_call: TRBV7-2; clone_size: few; cdr3_nt: TGTGCCAGCAGCGAGGACAGGGGGCGATACGAGCAGTACTTC; cdr3_aa: CASSEDRGRYEQYF
j_call: TRBJ2-3; d_call: -; v_call: TRBV5-4; clone_size: -; cdr3_nt: TGTGCCAGCAGGAGGGTTATGGCGGATACCACAGATACGCAGTATTTT; cdr3_aa: CASRRVMADTTDTQYF
j_call: TRBJ2-3; d_call: -; v_call: TRBV5-5; clone_size: few; cdr3_nt: TGTGCCAGCAGCTTGGGGGGCGGACGCCCCACAGATACGCAGTATTTT; cdr3_aa: CASSLGGGRPTDTQYF
j_call: TRBJ2-1; d_call: -; v_call: TRBV18; clone_size: few; cdr3_nt: TGTGCCAGCTCACCACCGGCACAGGGCGACAATGAGCAGTTCTTC; cdr3_aa: CASSPPAQGDNEQFF
j_call: TRBJ1-4; d_call: -; v_call: TRBV6-5; clone_size: -; cdr3_nt: TGTGCCAGCAGTTACTCGTCCCACATAAATGAAAAACTGTTTTTT; cdr3_aa: CASSYSSHINEKLFF
j_call: TRBJ2-5; d_call: TRBD2; v_call: TRBV4-2; clone_size: few; cdr3_nt: TGTGCCAGCAGCCAAGAGGGCGGGGGGCCCCAAGAGACCCAGTACTTC; cdr3_aa: CASSQEGGGPQETQYF
j_call: TRBJ2-7; d_call: -; v_call: TRBV12-5; clone_size: few; cdr3_nt: TGTGCTAGTGGACCAACCAGGGTGGGGCCTCCCTACGAGCAGTACTTC; cdr3_aa: CASGPTRVGPPYEQYF
j_call: TRBJ2-5; d_call: -; v_call: TRBV7-2; clone_size: -; cdr3_nt: TGTGCCAGCAGCCCCGAGCGGACTCAAGAGACCCAGTACTTC; cdr3_aa: CASSPERTQETQYF
j_call: TRBJ2-5; d_call: TRBD2; v_call: TRBV2; clone_size: -; cdr3_nt: TGTGCCACCACCCCGGGACTAGCTTCGGAGACCCAGTACTTC; cdr3_aa: CATTPGLASETQYF
j_call: TRBJ1-2; d_call: -; v_call: TRBV4-3; clone_size: -; cdr3_nt: TGCGCCAGCAGCCAAGGAAGCAACAACTATGGCTACACCTTC; cdr3_aa: CASSQGSNNYGYTF
j_call: TRBJ1-4; d_call: -; v_call: TRBV20-1; clone_size: few; cdr3_nt: TGCAGTGCTGGCCGAGTTGAAAAACTGTTTTTT; cdr3_aa: CSAGRVEKLFF
j_call: TRBJ1-2; d_call: -; v_call: TRBV10-3; clone_size: many; cdr3_nt: TGTGCCATCAGTGAAGGGGCGGTGGGTAACTATGGCTACACCTTC; cdr3_aa: CAISEGAVGNYGYTF
j_call: TRBJ1-5; d_call: -; v_call: TRBV18; clone_size: -; cdr3_nt: TGTGCCAGCTCGGTCGAGGGCAATCAGCCCCAGCATTTT; cdr3_aa: CASSVEGNQPQHF
j_call: TRBJ2-1; d_call: -; v_call: TRBV20-1; clone_size: -; cdr3_nt: TGCAGTGCTAGAGGTCGGGGTCGAATGTTCAATGAGCAGTTCTTC; cdr3_aa: CSARGRGRMFNEQFF
j_call: TRBJ2-3; d_call: TRBD2; v_call: TRBV5-4; clone_size: -; cdr3_nt: TGTGCCAGCAGCGGGGGGGTCACAGATACGCAGTATTTT; cdr3_aa: CASSGGVTDTQYF
j_call: TRBJ2-1; d_call: TRBD2; v_call: TRBV20-1; clone_size: -; cdr3_nt: TGCAGTGCCCATAAAGCGGGACTAGCACATGAGCAGTTCTTC; cdr3_aa: CSAHKAGLAHEQFF
j_call: TRBJ2-3; d_call: -; v_call: TRBV2; clone_size: few; cdr3_nt: TGTGCCAGCAAAGCAGCCAGCAGCACAGATACGCAGTATTTT; cdr3_aa: CASKAASSTDTQYF
j_call: TRBJ1-1; d_call: -; v_call: TRBV7-3; clone_size: -; cdr3_nt: TGTGCCAGCAGCTTATTAGTTAACACTGAAGCTTTCTTT; cdr3_aa: CASSLLVNTEAFF
j_call: TRBJ1-1; d_call: -; v_call: TRBV20-1; clone_size: many; cdr3_nt: TGCAGTGCTAGTCCCGGCTACATGAACACTGAAGCTTTCTTT; cdr3_aa: CSASPGYMNTEAFF
j_call: TRBJ2-3; d_call: -; v_call: TRBV20-1; clone_size: -; cdr3_nt: TGCAGTGCCCGACAGGCCCAGCCGGGGGATACGCAGTATTTT; cdr3_aa: CSARQAQPGDTQYF
j_call: TRBJ1-2; d_call: -; v_call: TRBV29-1; clone_size: -; cdr3_nt: TGCAGCGTTGCTTCACTTAGGGATGGCTACACCTTC; cdr3_aa: CSVASLRDGYTF
j_call: TRBJ2-1; d_call: -; v_call: TRBV7-9; clone_size: few; cdr3_nt: TGTGCCAGCAGCCCCTATGGCGGGGCCTACAATGAGCAGTTCTTC; cdr3_aa: CASSPYGGAYNEQFF
j_call: TRBJ1-5; d_call: TRBD1; v_call: TRBV5-6; clone_size: -; cdr3_nt: TGTGCCAGCAGCTTGAGGCCAGGGGGAGGTCAGCCCCAGCATTTT; cdr3_aa: CASSLRPGGGQPQHF